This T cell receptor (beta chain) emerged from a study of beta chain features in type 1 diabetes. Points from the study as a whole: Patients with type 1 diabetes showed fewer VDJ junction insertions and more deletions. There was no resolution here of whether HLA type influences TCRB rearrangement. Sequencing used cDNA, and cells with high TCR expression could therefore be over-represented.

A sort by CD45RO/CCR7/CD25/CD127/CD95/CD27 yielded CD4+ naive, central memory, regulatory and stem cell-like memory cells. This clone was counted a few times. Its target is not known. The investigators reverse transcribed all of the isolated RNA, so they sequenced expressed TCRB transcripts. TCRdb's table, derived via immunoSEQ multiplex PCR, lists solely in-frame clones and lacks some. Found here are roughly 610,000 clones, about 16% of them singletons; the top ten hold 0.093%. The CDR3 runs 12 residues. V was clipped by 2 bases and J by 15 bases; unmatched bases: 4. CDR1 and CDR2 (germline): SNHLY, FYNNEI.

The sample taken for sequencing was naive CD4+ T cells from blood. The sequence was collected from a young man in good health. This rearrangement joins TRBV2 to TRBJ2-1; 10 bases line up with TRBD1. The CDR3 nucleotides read TGTGCCAGCAGTGAATCCGGGGACAGGGGGTTCTTC. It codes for CASSESGDRGFF. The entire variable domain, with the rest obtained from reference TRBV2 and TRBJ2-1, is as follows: EPEVTQTPSHQVTQMGQEVILRCVPISNHLYFYWYRQILGQKVEFLVSFYNNEISEKSEIFDDQFSVERPDGSNFTLKIRSTKLEDSAMYFCASSESGDRGFFGPGTRLTVL.